This T cell receptor beta chain was sequenced during a study of OX40 agonist ivuxolimab in advanced cancers. In its sample, this clone was seen a few times. Other nucleotide sequences in the sample specify the same CDR3. The repertoire was sequenced with immunoSEQ multiplex PCR; TCRdb's copy has only in-frame clones and lacks some. The sample has some 96,000 clones; about 89% are singletons. There are 13 residues in the CDR3. Germline-derived CDR1 and CDR2 are SGDLS and YYNGEE. V was trimmed by 0 bases and J by 0 bases, leaving 1 base between them. The sequences come from CD4+ or CD8+ T cells sorted from blood, collected in a trial of the OX40 agonist ivuxolimab. The chain joins TRBV9 to TRBJ2-4; D remains unclear. The TCR sequence derives from an adult with an advanced solid tumor such as melanoma, head and neck, liver or kidney cancer. DNA of the CDR3: TGTGCCAGCAGCGTAGGAGCCAAAAACATTCAGTACTTC. Translating gives CASSVGAKNIQYF. Full variable domain (missing parts from reference TRBV9 and TRBJ2-4): DSGVTQTPKHLITATGQRVTLRCSPRSGDLSVYWYQQSLDQGLQFLIQYYNGEERAKGNILERFSAQQFPDLHSELNLSSLELGDSALYFCASSVGAKNIQYFGAGTRLSVL.